A selection of T cell receptor beta chains follows, all from one sample in a study of blood T cell repertoires in COVID-19. The assay was immunoSEQ multiplex PCR, and TCRdb's table has in-frame clones only and misses some. This sample has 110,000 or so clones, with around 85% found just once. The specimen sequenced was peripheral blood. The source is a woman aged 60-70 years with COVID-19, enrolled during active disease. CDR3s include the opening cysteine and the closing phenylalanine or tryptophan. The order of the fields is D gene, J gene, clone size, V gene, CDR3 protein, CDR3 DNA. D genes are given only for firm matches. Clone size appears in some rows only: once, few, many, or a class for an expanded clone.

>TRBD2|TRBJ2-5|.|TRBV5-1
CASSWRAGAAQETQYF
TGCGCCAGCAGCTGGAGAGCGGGAGCCGCCCAAGAGACCCAGTACTTC
>TRBD1|TRBJ1-2|.|TRBV7-2
CAAQGARGGTNYGYTF
TGTGCTGCACAGGGGGCGCGTGGGGGGACTAACTATGGCTACACCTTC
>.|TRBJ2-3|.|TRBV11-2
CASSLRVVSTDTQYF
TGTGCCAGCAGCTTAAGAGTCGTAAGCACAGATACGCAGTATTTT
>TRBD1|TRBJ2-5|.|TRBV7-9
CASSVDRGWETQYF
TGTGCCAGCAGCGTGGACAGGGGATGGGAGACCCAGTACTTC
>.|TRBJ2-6|once|TRBV3-1/TRBV3-2
CASSQDAGTGANVLTF
TGTGCCAGCAGCCAAGACGCAGGTACTGGGGCCAACGTCCTGACTTTC
>TRBD1|TRBJ2-5|few|TRBV3-1/TRBV3-2
CASSPRDRGLTQYF
TGTGCCAGCAGCCCCCGGGACAGGGGGCTTACCCAGTACTTC
>.|TRBJ1-6|.|TRBV15
CATSRVANSPLHF
TGTGCCACCAGCAGAGTGGCTAATTCACCCCTCCACTTT
>TRBD1|TRBJ1-6|.|TRBV5-1
CASSLDGQDSSPLHF
TGCGCCAGCAGCTTGGACGGACAGGACTCTTCACCCCTCCACTTT
>TRBD1|TRBJ1-1|.|TRBV6-4
CASSPDREGTEAFF
TGTGCCAGCAGCCCGGACAGGGAGGGCACTGAAGCTTTCTTT
>.|TRBJ2-5|.|TRBV6-6
CASRPALGGGETQYF
TGTGCCAGCAGGCCGGCGTTAGGTGGGGGGGAGACCCAGTACTTC
>.|TRBJ1-6|.|TRBV28
CASKLPSSYNSPLHF
TGTGCCAGCAAGCTACCGAGCTCCTATAATTCACCCCTCCACTTT
>TRBD1|TRBJ2-7|.|TRBV5-1
CASSFRQVVDRGDDEQYF
TGCGCCAGCAGCTTCAGACAAGTCGTGGACAGGGGAGACGACGAGCAGTACTTC
>.|TRBJ1-1|few|TRBV3-1/TRBV3-2
CASSQGTENTEAFF
TGTGCCAGCAGCCAAGGGACAGAAAACACTGAAGCTTTCTTT
>.|TRBJ1-1|.|TRBV5-1
CASSLITGLNTEAFF
TGCGCCAGCAGCTTGATTACAGGGTTGAACACTGAAGCTTTCTTT
>TRBD1|TRBJ1-2|once|TRBV18
CASSPNRGDYGYTF
TGTGCCAGCTCACCAAACAGGGGAGACTATGGCTACACCTTC
>TRBD1|TRBJ2-7|.|TRBV10-3
CAISPDRGKGYEQYF
TGTGCCATCAGCCCGGACAGGGGAAAGGGCTACGAGCAGTACTTC
>.|TRBJ1-1|once|TRBV7-2
CASSLEPIANTEAFF
TGTGCCAGCAGCTTAGAGCCGATAGCGAACACTGAAGCTTTCTTT
>.|TRBJ2-4|.|TRBV7-2
CASSLAEGWNIQYF
TGTGCCAGCAGCTTAGCCGAGGGATGGAACATTCAGTACTTC
>.|TRBJ2-1|once|TRBV5-1
CASSPSFGNEQFF
TGCGCCAGCAGCCCTAGTTTCGGCAATGAGCAGTTCTTC
>TRBD1|TRBJ1-6|.|TRBV11-3
CASSLGQNSPLHF
TGTGCCAGCAGCTTGGGACAGAATTCACCCCTCCACTTT
>.|TRBJ2-1|.|TRBV6-2/TRBV6-3
CASSPTGLYNEQFF
TGTGCCAGCAGCCCTACTGGACTATACAATGAGCAGTTCTTC
>TRBD1|TRBJ1-2|.|TRBV3-1/TRBV3-2
CASSAGGMFRDGYTF
TGTGCCAGTTCGGCAGGGGGCATGTTCAGGGATGGCTACACCTTC